The T cell receptor (beta chain) described here comes from a study of cytomegalovirus exposure and HLA in healthy donors. Study-wide background: Ancestry clustering placed roughly 86% of around 400 genotyped donors in the Caucasian-associated cluster. Study conclusions and caveats: More clonal expansion characterized HLA-associated TCR beta chains than equally common others in a later analysis. Beyond CMV serostatus, there was no information to go on about immune exposure.

This CDR3 has 11 amino acids. The V gene's germline CDR1 is SGHAT and CDR2 FQNNGV. Worth noting for this clone: The antigen remains undetermined. One end of the junction fails to match germline, which may point to a read error.

It was with 60 Vbeta and 13 Jbeta primers that the PCR ran. Sequenced by immunoSEQ multiplex PCR; TCRdb stores in-frame clones only, minus some. The sample shows just under 80,000 clones, about three quarters of them seen only once. The specimen sequenced was PBMCs. The sequence was obtained from a man aged 40-49 years in good health and CMV-seronegative. The chain combines TRBV11-2 with TRBJ2-7, with D possibly matching TRBD2 (5 bases). Written as DNA, the CDR3 is TGTGCCAGCAGCTTAGATTTCGAGGGAGCCTTC. As protein: CASSLDFEGAF.